This T cell receptor (beta chain) was identified in a study of T cell repertoires in cytomegalovirus infection. At the level of the study: It can be stated that public TCR beta signatures indicated CMV infection as well as a matching HLA type.

At least ten counts were recorded for this clonotype. Its antigen is undetermined. Germline loops: CDR1 SGHTA, CDR2 FQGNSA. The V gene end was trimmed by 5 bases and the J gene end by 10 bases; junction bases not matched to a gene: 9. CDR3 length: 13 residues. Study-wide results and caveats: CMV-specific TCR beta clonotypes restricted by HLA-C dominated the ex vivo response. The cumulative frequency of public TCR beta families identified carriers of CMV plus the relevant HLA.

Each CDR3 protein gets one entry after TCRdb re-called the reads with MiXCR. This sample has 150,000 to 200,000 distinct CDR3 sequences, with about a tenth found just once. This sequence joins TRBV7-2 and TRBJ1-2; 8 nucleotides align to TRBD1. This TCR derives from a human donor in good health (CMV status not recorded). Some clones in this sample may be carry-over from other donors' samples. The sequenced material came from PBMCs. CDR3 sequence: CASSHPGQADYTF. As DNA, the CDR3 is TGTGCCAGCAGCCATCCGGGACAGGCAGACTACACCTTC. Full variable domain (missing parts from reference TRBV7-2 and TRBJ1-2): GAGVSQSPSNKVTEKGKDVELRCDPISGHTALYWYRQSLGQGLEFLIYFQGNSAPDKSGLPSDRFSAERTGGSVSTLTIQRTQQEDSAVYLCASSHPGQADYTFGSGTRLTVV.